These 10 T cell receptor beta chains were all obtained from the same sample, sequenced in a study of spatial heterogeneity in lung cancer. Study-level results: Mutation counts in tumors were tracked by counts of expanded intratumoral alpha and beta TCRs.

Time point: sample taken at primary tumor resection. TCRdb itself ran the 5' RACE reads through MiXCR, one entry per CDR3 protein. The sample has some 16,000 distinct CDR3 sequences, approximately 6.8% seen once. The antigens of these receptors remain unknown. Sequencing was performed on lung tumor tissue, taken at surgery. These receptor sequences come from a female donor with early-stage non-small cell lung cancer.

In its sample, this clonotype was seen many times. This beta chain came through as a stray read in a library set up for alpha chains, and its size says little. The chain links TRBV4-2 to TRBJ2-3; 12 nucleotides line up with TRBD2. V lost 0 bases and J lost 4; bases outside the gene matches: 5. The CDR3 spans 17 residues. The germline CDR1 and CDR2 sequences are LGHNA and YNFKEQ. In nucleotides, the CDR3 is TGTGCCAGCAGCCAAGAGGCTAGCGGGGGGGTAGCAGATACGCAGTATTTT. This sequence encodes CASSQEASGGVADTQYF.

This clonotype was seen many times. The library was prepared for alpha chains; this beta chain is a stray read, so its frequency means little. The J gene is TRBJ2-5, the V gene TRBV5-5; D ambiguous. The CDR3 runs to 14 residues. V dropped 1 base and J dropped 2 bases, with 9 bases sitting between them. Germline CDR1 SGHKS, CDR2 YYEKEE (reference sequence). The DNA of the CDR3 is TGTGCCAGCAGCTTGCTAAACTCTCAAGAGACCCAGTACTTC. It is translated as CASSLLNSQETQYF.

This clonotype appeared many times. Because this beta chain is a stray read in a library intended to capture alpha chains, its abundance should not be given much weight. The V gene is TRBV10-1, the J gene TRBJ1-1; 7 positions agree with TRBD1. The CDR3 extends over 14 amino acids. The V and J ends lost 8 bases and 1 base, in that order; junction bases with no gene match: 7. Germline CDR1 WNHNN, CDR2 SYGVQD (reference sequence). The CDR3 DNA sequence: TGCGCCAGCTCCGACAGGGTGGGGAACACTGAAGCTTTCTTT. The encoded protein is CASSDRVGNTEAFF.

This clonotype has more than one count but fewer than ten. The library was built for alpha chains, so this beta chain is an off-target read and its size means little. The chain joins TRBV6-5 to TRBJ2-3; 10 nucleotides line up with TRBD2. Trimming took 5 bases from V and 5 from J; bases not matched to a gene: 4. The CDR3 has 14 amino acids. The germline gives CDR1 MNHEY, CDR2 SVGAGI. The CDR3 DNA follows: TGTGCCAGCAGTCAGCGGGGGGGCGGAGATACGCAGTATTTT. It codes for CASSQRGGGDTQYF.

This clonotype was picked up many times. Within a library made for alpha chains, this beta chain is off target, and its count is uninformative. The chain combines TRBV4-1 with TRBJ1-3; D is uncertain. There are 15 residues in the CDR3. Trimming left V 1 base short and J 6 bases short, with 13 bases between. The V gene's germline CDR1 is MGHRA and CDR2 YSYEKL. The CDR3 protein is CASSQGGVRANTIYF. CDR3 coding DNA: TGCGCCAGCAGCCAAGGAGGTGTCCGGGCAAACACCATATATTTT.

This clonotype rates as medium-sized (0.01 to 0.1%). Being off target in a library aimed at alpha chains, this beta chain has a size of little meaning. This chain links TRBV6-2 or TRBV6-3 with TRBJ2-1; D is unclear. The length of the CDR3 is 12 residues. V dropped 0 bases and J dropped 9 bases, with 6 bases sitting between them. Germline V lookup: CDR1 MNHEY, CDR2 SVGEGT. The CDR3 protein is CASSYSRTEQFF. CDR3 nucleotides: TGTGCCAGCAGTTACTCAAGGACTGAGCAGTTCTTC.

This clonotype was seen ten or more times. Because this beta chain is a stray read in a library intended to capture alpha chains, its abundance should not be given much weight. V is TRBV11-1 and J is TRBJ1-4, with 10 bases that match TRBD1. This CDR3 region has 17 residues. Per the germline V gene, CDR1 is SGHAT and CDR2 is FQDESV (reference sequence). Trimming took 5 bases from V and 6 from J; bases not matched to a gene: 12. The CDR3 here is CASSPPRGQGEDEKLFF. The CDR3 DNA is TGTGCCAGCAGCCCCCCCCGCGGACAGGGGGAGGATGAAAAACTGTTTTTT.

This clonotype was found many times. Because the library targeted alpha chains, this beta chain is an off-target read whose size means little. The chain combines TRBV2 with TRBJ2-7; maybe TRBD2 (6 bases). Germline values: CDR1 SNHLY, CDR2 FYNNEI. This CDR3 comprises 11 residues. V lost 4 bases and J lost 5, with 6 bases in between. The CDR3 coding sequence is TGTGCCAGCAGTGCGGGGGACGAGCAGTACTTC. It encodes CASSAGDEQYF.

This clonotype ranks as medium-sized. The library was built for alpha chains, so this beta chain is an off-target read and its size means little. The chain recombines TRBV28 with TRBJ1-2; the D gene is possibly TRBD1 (6 bases). The V end lost 4 bases, the J end lost 8 bases, and 23 bases lay between the germline ends. The CDR3 is 16 amino acids. Germline loops: CDR1 MDHEN, CDR2 SYDVKM. Here the CDR3 reads CASSWGRGKSPGGYTF. The DNA of the CDR3 is TGTGCCAGCAGTTGGGGGCGGGGAAAATCACCGGGCGGCTACACCTTC.

This clonotype was observed at least ten times. This beta chain lies outside the target of a library built for alpha chains; its clone size means little. This chain links TRBV10-3 with TRBJ2-7, with D possibly being TRBD1 (6 bases). V was clipped by 4 bases and J by 6 bases, with 22 bases between them. This CDR3 is 16 amino acids long. CDR1 and CDR2 from the germline V gene are ENHRY and SYGVKD. DNA of the CDR3: TGTGCCATCAGTGTTCCCCAAGGTGGACAGTCCATCGAGCAGTACTTC. Protein sequence: CAISVPQGGQSIEQYF.